This T cell receptor (beta chain) stems from a study of response to subunit inactivated influenza vaccine. This clonotype was counted ten times or more. Its specificity is unknown. Germline assignment: CDR1 LNHNV and CDR2 YYDKDF (reference sequence). The CDR3 spans 13 residues. J was trimmed by 5 bases and V by 7 bases; bases with no gene match: 7. Each CDR3 protein is one row after TCRdb ran MiXCR on the RT-PCR reads. The table lists approximately 490,000 distinct CDR3 sequences, 7.2% of them singletons. Study conclusions and caveats: The study's authors posited that every seasonal influenza vaccination enlists few new T cells.

The V gene is TRBV15, the J gene TRBJ2-7; 8 bases match TRBD1. This sample comprised PBMCs from blood, obtained about 23 months after vaccination. The TCR originated in a man in his fifties or sixties who received an inactivated influenza vaccine. CDR3 DNA sequence: TGTGCCACCAAAAGACAGGGGTCCGACGAGCAGTACTTC. Translation gives CATKRQGSDEQYF.